This is a list of T cell receptor beta chains from one sample in a study of regulatory T cells in long-lasting Graves disease. TCRdb fed the multiplex PCR reads into MiXCR, producing one record per CDR3 protein. The sample carries 320,000 or so distinct CDR3 sequences, more than 15% recorded once. The sample in question was peripheral blood mononuclear cells (PBMCs), obtained at new diagnosis, from a patient treated with antithyroid drugs. These TCRs come from a female donor with Graves disease. Both conserved end residues are part of each CDR3.

v_gene: TRBV7-9
j_gene: TRBJ2-7
CDR3aa: CASSLATGGREQYF

v_gene: TRBV30
j_gene: TRBJ1-3
CDR3aa: CAWRTNTIYF

v_gene: TRBV5-1
j_gene: TRBJ2-7
CDR3aa: CASSLEMAASYEQYF

v_gene: TRBV30
j_gene: TRBJ1-2
CDR3aa: CAWSLVDGYTF

v_gene: TRBV6-2/TRBV6-3
j_gene: TRBJ2-7
CDR3aa: CASIKGSSGSYEQYF

v_gene: TRBV19
j_gene: TRBJ1-1
CDR3aa: CASSQERRDTEAFF

v_gene: TRBV7-6
j_gene: TRBJ2-7
CDR3aa: CASSLGTIVYEQYF

v_gene: TRBV29-1
j_gene: TRBJ2-1
CDR3aa: CSVEESSGTVRDEQFF

v_gene: TRBV14
j_gene: TRBJ2-1
CDR3aa: CASSHRTGFHNEQFF

v_gene: TRBV11-3
j_gene: TRBJ2-7
CDR3aa: CASSFAEPAYEQYF

v_gene: TRBV27
j_gene: TRBJ1-6
CDR3aa: CASSFLGQGGNNSPLHF

v_gene: TRBV6-1
j_gene: TRBJ1-1
CDR3aa: CASSVLRGQNTEAFF

v_gene: TRBV19
j_gene: TRBJ2-7
CDR3aa: CASSIDRGYEQYF

v_gene: TRBV20-1
j_gene: TRBJ1-5
CDR3aa: CSARNRQIPNQPQHF

v_gene: TRBV19
j_gene: TRBJ2-7
CDR3aa: CASSIGRYSCEQYF

v_gene: TRBV3-1
j_gene: TRBJ1-3
CDR3aa: CASSQDPGSGNTIYF

v_gene: TRBV7-8
j_gene: TRBJ2-7
CDR3aa: CASSVGVGGEQYF

v_gene: TRBV28
j_gene: TRBJ1-1
CDR3aa: CASFPEPGPNTEAFF

v_gene: TRBV2
j_gene: TRBJ2-1
CDR3aa: CASMFRNEQFF

v_gene: TRBV3-1
j_gene: TRBJ1-1
CDR3aa: CASSPRGGIGVNTEAFF

v_gene: TRBV27
j_gene: TRBJ2-5
CDR3aa: CASSERGRVETQYF

v_gene: TRBV6-2/TRBV6-3
j_gene: TRBJ2-5
CDR3aa: CASSYRGQGETQYF

v_gene: TRBV10-3
j_gene: TRBJ2-7
CDR3aa: CAISATSQFPYEQYF

v_gene: TRBV11-3
j_gene: TRBJ2-1
CDR3aa: CASSLDSGQPTGNEQFF

v_gene: TRBV20-1
j_gene: TRBJ2-3
CDR3aa: CSALLAGVDTQYF

v_gene: TRBV27
j_gene: TRBJ2-3
CDR3aa: CAERDRSSTDTQYF

v_gene: TRBV12-3/TRBV12-4
j_gene: TRBJ2-2
CDR3aa: CASKGPYGDTGELFF

v_gene: TRBV7-9
j_gene: TRBJ1-2
CDR3aa: CVSSFTPGSAYGYTF

v_gene: TRBV20-1
j_gene: TRBJ2-1
CDR3aa: CSAGGLAGADNEQFF

v_gene: TRBV12-3/TRBV12-4
j_gene: TRBJ1-2
CDR3aa: CASSWDRGGTYGYTF

v_gene: TRBV11-2
j_gene: TRBJ2-1
CDR3aa: CASSPRDRAYNEQFF

v_gene: TRBV18
j_gene: TRBJ2-2
CDR3aa: CASSPEGSANTGELFF

v_gene: TRBV12-3/TRBV12-4
j_gene: TRBJ2-7
CDR3aa: CASTLRGQVREQYF

v_gene: TRBV6-9
j_gene: TRBJ2-1
CDR3aa: CASSYVSGSYNEQFF

v_gene: TRBV28
j_gene: TRBJ2-1
CDR3aa: CASSPPRDEQFF

v_gene: TRBV20-1
j_gene: TRBJ2-3
CDR3aa: CSVRDRGTDTQYF

v_gene: TRBV6-9
j_gene: TRBJ2-1
CDR3aa: CASSYSNGEGSSYNEQFF

v_gene: TRBV28
j_gene: TRBJ2-7
CDR3aa: CASNPDSSYEQYF

v_gene: TRBV2
j_gene: TRBJ1-5
CDR3aa: CASRNWGQGNQPQHF

v_gene: TRBV12-5
j_gene: TRBJ2-3
CDR3aa: CASGLVLTGASTDTQYF

v_gene: TRBV9
j_gene: TRBJ1-1
CDR3aa: CASSGRGFGAFF

v_gene: TRBV28
j_gene: TRBJ2-5
CDR3aa: CASSSSGVLEETQYF

v_gene: TRBV29-1
j_gene: TRBJ2-7
CDR3aa: CSVVYSGRYEQYF

v_gene: TRBV11-2
j_gene: TRBJ2-7
CDR3aa: CASSFDSIYEQYF

v_gene: TRBV12-3/TRBV12-4
j_gene: TRBJ1-6
CDR3aa: CASSSLLGSDSPLHF

v_gene: TRBV5-6
j_gene: TRBJ2-7
CDR3aa: CASSPTDSSSYEQYF

v_gene: TRBV11-2
j_gene: TRBJ2-7
CDR3aa: CASSLVVPGNIYEQYF

v_gene: TRBV28
j_gene: TRBJ1-1
CDR3aa: CASSLGIGQGVYEAFF

v_gene: TRBV28
j_gene: TRBJ2-2
CDR3aa: CASGSLNTGELFF

v_gene: TRBV6-5
j_gene: TRBJ2-5
CDR3aa: CASSYLGTSGQETQYF

v_gene: TRBV30
j_gene: TRBJ2-3
CDR3aa: CAWNTLAGGPDTQYF